This T cell receptor (beta chain) was identified in a study of T cells in localized non-small cell lung cancer. Germline V gene data show CDR1 as MNHEY and CDR2 as SVGAGI. This CDR3 is built from 14 residues. Trimming pared 6 bases from V and 6 bases from J, leaving 15 bases between. Only in-frame clones appear in the TCRdb table, and some are missing; sequencing was by immunoSEQ multiplex PCR. There are about 41,000 clones in the sample; roughly nine tenths occur only once, and about 7% lies in the top ten. This clone was seen just once. Sequenced here: peripheral blood, sampled before any cancer treatment. This TCR was recovered from a woman aged 18 to 55 with stage III lung adenocarcinoma. This chain uses TRBV6-5 with TRBJ1-5; D call uncertain. DNA for the CDR3: TGTGCCAGCAGCTCTAACCGGCCGGGTCAGCCCCAGCATTTT. It translates to CASSSNRPGQPQHF.